The 32 T cell receptor beta chains below were found in one sample sequenced in a study of Graves' ophthalmopathy and Graves' hyperthyroidism (dated by TCRdb to the late 2010s). TCRdb names Illumina HiSeq 2000 as the instrument used. For repertoire sequencing, TCR beta CDR3 regions were amplified from RNA transcripts. HTBI primers and the Qiagen OneStep RT-PCR kit were used in a first-round RT-PCR, which was followed by a second-round multiplex PCR, size selection and purification. TCRdb itself trimmed the public reads at Q25 with fastp, ran MiXCR and retained productive beta chains. Rows are combined by CDR3 protein, so each entry shows the most common genes and DNA. The sample table lists over 150,000 distinct CDR3 sequences, roughly 37% of them with a count of one. In total, the top ten clones hold roughly 5.8% of the sample. Material for sequencing was peripheral blood. These receptors all come from a woman aged 40-49 years with Graves' ophthalmopathy. Donor details come from another sample of the same person, matched by shared clones.

In its sample, this clonotype was seen many times. The CDR3 DNA reads as TGTGCCAGCAGTTACACAGGGAACTATGGCTACACCTTC. The encoded protein is CASSYTGNYGYTF. The chain joins TRBV6-2 or TRBV6-3 to TRBJ1-2; D possibly corresponds to TRBD1 (6 bases). CDR1 is MNHEY, CDR2 SVGEGT, per germline. V was shortened by 2 bases and J by 2 bases, with 6 bases between the two germline ends. The CDR3 length is 13 residues.

The J gene is TRBJ1-1, the V gene TRBV29-1, with 10 bases that match TRBD1. The CDR3 runs 14 residues. Germline V CDR1 and CDR2: SQVTM, ANQGSEA. V was pared by 6 bases and J by 6 bases, with 10 bases of the junction left unmatched. CDR3 in amino acids: CSVIPGQGTAEAFF. The CDR3 coding sequence is TGCAGCGTCATACCGGGACAGGGGACCGCTGAAGCTTTCTTT.

This clonotype was seen once. The J gene is TRBJ1-5, the V gene TRBV6-1, with D possibly TRBD1 on 6 matching bases. V shed 3 bases and J shed 9 bases, with 15 bases lying between them. The CDR3 length is 14 residues. Per germline, CDR1 MNHNS and CDR2 SASEGT. The CDR3, as DNA: TGTGCCAGCAGTGAGGGAGGGGGATGGCCGCCCCAGCATTTT. Translation gives CASSEGGGWPPQHF.

This chain joins TRBV28 and TRBJ1-3; D perhaps matches TRBD1 (6 bases). The CDR3 extends over 14 amino acids. The germline V and J ends were trimmed by 5 bases and 5 bases, with 13 bases remaining between them. Germline V gene lookup returns CDR1 MDHEN and CDR2 SYDVKM. The CDR3 region is CASSPTGRRNTIYF. CDR3 nucleotides: TGTGCCAGCAGTCCCACAGGGAGACGAAACACCATATATTTT.

This clonotype was seen just once. The chain recombines TRBV7-2 with TRBJ2-7; D might be TRBD1 or TRBD2, each matching 5 bases. Germline V gives CDR1 SGHTA, CDR2 FQGNSA. Deletions cut 5 bases from V and 3 bases from J, with 14 bases between. The CDR3 is 14 residues long. The CDR3, as DNA: TGTGCCAGCAGCGCGGACTTGGGGCACTACGAGCAGTACTTC. Protein product: CASSADLGHYEQYF.

V gene TRBV6-1 combines with J gene TRBJ2-7; tentatively, D is TRBD1 or TRBD2 (5 bases each). The germline gives CDR1 MNHNS, CDR2 SASEGT. The CDR3 spans 14 residues. V dropped 10 bases and J dropped 3 bases, with 19 bases sitting between them. DNA of the CDR3: TGTGCCACCGGGGTGGCAGGGTCCGGCTACGAGCAGTACTTC. Translation: CATGVAGSGYEQYF.

This clonotype was observed at least ten times. The genes are TRBV7-2 and TRBJ1-5; 9 bases are a match to TRBD1. CDR3 size: 15 residues. The V segment lost 5 bases and the J segment 5 bases; nucleotides outside the gene matches: 7. The germline CDR1 and CDR2 sequences are SGHTA and FQGNSA. The CDR3 region is CASSRGGTGYQPQHF. CDR3 sequence (DNA): TGTGCCAGCAGCCGGGGCGGGACAGGGTATCAGCCCCAGCATTTT.

The V and J genes are TRBV19 and TRBJ2-2; maybe TRBD1 (5 bases). The germline V gene has CDR1 LNHDA and CDR2 SQIVND (reference sequence). CDR3 length: 16 residues. V was cut by 1 base and J by 3 bases, with 12 bases left in between. CDR3 residues: CASSIGGTSHTGELFF. CDR3 coding DNA: TGTGCCAGTAGTATAGGGGGCACGTCGCACACCGGGGAGCTGTTTTTT. Full variable domain (missing parts from reference TRBV19 and TRBJ2-2): DGGITQSPKYLFRKEGQNVTLSCEQNLNHDAMYWYRQDPGQGLRLIYYSQIVNDFQKGDIAEGYSVSREKKESFPLTVTSAQKNPTAFYLCASSIGGTSHTGELFFGEGSRLTVL.

The sample holds many counts of this clonotype. This CDR3 reads CASRRAGPEQYF. DNA for the CDR3: TGTGCCAGCCGTCGAGCGGGTCCCGAGCAGTACTTC. The rearrangement joins TRBV2 to TRBJ2-7; possibly TRBD2 for D (6 bases). The CDR3 runs to 12 residues. With 8 bases removed from V and 6 bases from J, the gap between germline ends came to 14 bases. Germline loops: CDR1 SNHLY, CDR2 FYNNEI.

The J gene is TRBJ2-5, the V gene TRBV2, with 8 bases fitting TRBD2. With V trimmed by 5 bases and J by 5 bases, 7 bases remained unmatched. CDR1 SNHLY and CDR2 FYNNEI come from the germline V gene. This CDR3 has 14 residues. This CDR3 is CASSSGGTRETQYF. CDR3 DNA: TGTGCCAGCAGTTCTGGCGGGACTAGGGAGACCCAGTACTTC.

This clonotype was found many times. The chain employs TRBV19 and TRBJ1-1; 12 bases are shared with TRBD1. The CDR3 has 15 amino acids. From germline, CDR1 is LNHDA and CDR2 SQIVND (reference sequence). The V and J ends lost 5 bases and 7 bases, in that order; junction bases with no gene match: 8. Written as DNA, the CDR3 is TGTGCCAGTAGTGCAGGGGACAGGGGGCTAAGTGAAGCTTTCTTT. Translation: CASSAGDRGLSEAFF.

The rearrangement joins TRBV24-1 to TRBJ2-5, with a tentative D call TRBD1 (6 bases). In germline, CDR1 is KGHDR, CDR2 SFDVKD. The CDR3 has 16 amino acids. Trimming took 7 bases from V and 4 from J, leaving 21 bases between them. The CDR3 region is CATSDTLGAGGETQYF. The CDR3 DNA reads TGTGCCACCAGCGACACCCTGGGGGCGGGTGGAGAGACCCAGTACTTC.

This sequence joins TRBV11-2 and TRBJ1-3; weak D call: TRBD1 (5 bases). V shed 3 bases and J shed 1 base, with 7 bases lying between them. The CDR3 is made up of 14 amino acids. CDR1 SGHAT and CDR2 FQNNGV come from the germline V gene. CDR3: CASSLRQSGNTIYF. In DNA form, the CDR3 reads TGTGCCAGCAGCTTGAGACAGTCTGGAAACACCATATATTTT.

The rearrangement joins TRBV6-1 to TRBJ2-6, with TRBD2 as a possible D gene (6 bases). Trimming took off 5 bases at V and 2 bases at J, with 10 bases between the two ends. The CDR3 length is 15 residues. Germline V gene sequence: CDR1 MNHNS, CDR2 SASEGT. The CDR3 DNA follows: TGTGCCAGCAGTCCGTCGGGGGCTGGGGCCAACGTCCTGACTTTC. As protein: CASSPSGAGANVLTF.

This clonotype was seen at least ten times. This CDR3 reads CAWSAGSAGNQPQHF. The DNA for the CDR3 is TGTGCCTGGAGTGCAGGGAGTGCGGGAAATCAGCCCCAGCATTTT. V and J are TRBV30 and TRBJ1-5; D possibly corresponds to TRBD1 (5 bases). Germline V gene sequence: CDR1 GTSNPN, CDR2 SVGIG (reference sequence). The germline V and J ends were trimmed by 1 base and 4 bases, with 14 bases remaining between them. The CDR3 is 15 amino acids.

This chain connects TRBV7-2 to TRBJ2-4; the D gene is possibly TRBD1 (5 bases). Deletions cut 2 bases from V and 8 bases from J, with 10 bases between. This CDR3 contains 13 residues. Germline CDR1 SGHTA, CDR2 FQGNSA. This CDR3 is CASSLQSRDIQYF. In DNA, the CDR3 is TGTGCCAGCAGCTTACAGTCCAGGGACATTCAGTACTTC. The full variable domain, in which reference TRBV7-2 and TRBJ2-4 provide the parts outside the CDR3, is GAGVSQSPSNKVTEKGKDVELRCDPISGHTALYWYRQSLGQGLEFLIYFQGNSAPDKSGLPSDRFSAERTGGSVSTLTIQRTQQEDSAVYLCASSLQSRDIQYFGAGTRLSVL.

This clonotype occurred many times. V usage is TRBV6-5 and J usage is TRBJ1-1, with 7 bases matching TRBD1. The CDR3 runs 14 residues. V was pared by 6 bases and J by 1 base, with 5 bases of the junction left unmatched. Germline CDR1 reads MNHEY; CDR2 reads SVGAGI. The CDR3, as DNA: TGTGCCAGCAGGGCCGGGACAGAGAACACTGAAGCTTTCTTT. Amino acids: CASRAGTENTEAFF.

V gene TRBV6-1 combines with J gene TRBJ2-7; 15 bases agree with TRBD2. The CDR3 length is 16 residues. Per germline, CDR1 MNHNS and CDR2 SASEGT. J gave up 3 bases and V 6 bases, and 6 bases lay outside the gene matches. This CDR3 reads CASSGLAGGRSYEQYF. DNA for the CDR3: TGTGCCAGCAGCGGACTAGCGGGAGGGCGAAGCTACGAGCAGTACTTC.

The V call is TRBV6-1, the J call TRBJ1-1; 7 bases are shared with TRBD1. Unmatched junction bases numbered 6, after V lost 1 base and J lost 4 bases. Germline V gene lookup returns CDR1 MNHNS and CDR2 SASEGT. This CDR3 has 15 residues. The CDR3 DNA reads as TGTGCCAGCAGTGAAGAGGGGGCAGGGAGCACTGAAGCTTTCTTT. Translating gives CASSEEGAGSTEAFF.

This chain connects TRBV29-1 to TRBJ1-1; D call uncertain. The CDR3 is 15 residues long. Trimming removed 4 bases from V and 1 base from J, with 16 bases in between. Germline V gives CDR1 SQVTM, CDR2 ANQGSEA. The CDR3 loop is CSVAGVEGRNTEAFF. In DNA form, the CDR3 reads TGCAGCGTTGCTGGCGTAGAGGGAAGGAACACTGAAGCTTTCTTT.

In its sample, this clonotype was seen many times. The V call is TRBV5-1, the J call TRBJ2-7, with D possibly being TRBD2 (5 bases). The CDR3 consists of 14 residues. Trimming cost V 0 bases and J 3 bases, with 10 bases left between them. Germline CDR1 is SGHRS and CDR2 is YFSETQ. For the CDR3, the DNA is TGCGCCAGCAGCTTGGAGGACTCGAACTACGAGCAGTACTTC. Translation: CASSLEDSNYEQYF.

This clonotype came up many times. This chain connects TRBV5-1 to TRBJ1-2; possibly TRBD1 for D (5 bases). Trimming removed 3 bases at V and 10 bases at J, with 10 bases between. Germline CDR1 SGHRS, CDR2 YFSETQ. There are 11 residues in the CDR3. CDR3 DNA: TGCGCCAGCAGCTCCGGGACGTTCTACACCTTC. Protein sequence: CASSSGTFYTF. Using reference TRBV5-1 and TRBJ1-2 for the parts outside the CDR3, the full variable domain is KAGVTQTPRYLIKTRGQQVTLSCSPISGHRSVSWYQQTPGQGLQFLFEYFSETQRNKGNFPGRFSGRQFSNSRSEMNVSTLELGDSALYLCASSSGTFYTFGSGTRLTVV.

This clonotype turned up a few times. The V gene is TRBV29-1, the J gene TRBJ2-7, with a tentative D call TRBD2 (7 bases). Germline V gene sequence: CDR1 SQVTM, CDR2 ANQGSEA. V lost 6 bases to trimming and J lost 3 bases, with 15 bases between them. The CDR3 length is 13 residues. CDR3 in amino acids: CSVGGGGRYEQYF. As DNA, the CDR3 is TGCAGCGTCGGAGGGGGGGGACGCTACGAGCAGTACTTC.

Here the CDR3 DNA reads TGTGCCAGTAGTATAGGGCCGGGACAGCGTAACACTGAAGCTTTCTTT. This encodes CASSIGPGQRNTEAFF. The V call is TRBV19, the J call TRBJ1-1, with 7 nucleotides matching TRBD1. From germline, CDR1 is LNHDA and CDR2 SQIVND (reference sequence). V was pared by 1 base and J by 2 bases, with 7 bases of the junction left unmatched. The CDR3 spans 16 residues.

This clonotype was detected many times. The chain links TRBV19 to TRBJ1-5, with a tentative D call TRBD1 (5 bases). CDR1 is LNHDA and CDR2 is SQIVND in the germline V gene (reference sequence). This CDR3 spans 15 amino acids. Trimming cost V 5 bases and J 0 bases, with 11 bases left between them. The CDR3 sequence is CASSARVASNQPQHF. CDR3 bases: TGTGCCAGTAGTGCCAGGGTTGCTAGCAATCAGCCCCAGCATTTT.

Many counts were recorded for this clonotype. The V and J genes are TRBV3-1 and TRBJ1-2; D unclear. Germline V gene data show CDR1 as LGHDT and CDR2 as YNNKEL (reference sequence). Trimming pared 3 bases from V and 10 bases from J, leaving 6 bases between. There are 10 residues in the CDR3. CDR3 in amino acids: CASSQGLYTF. Written as DNA, the CDR3 is TGTGCCAGCAGCCAGGGCCTCTACACCTTC.

This clonotype came up a few times. The J gene is TRBJ2-7, the V gene TRBV6-5; 9 positions match TRBD1. Germline CDR1 reads MNHEY; CDR2 reads SVGAGI. After removal of 4 bases from V and 2 bases from J, the junction contained 9 bases not matched to a gene. The CDR3 is made up of 16 amino acids. This CDR3 is CASSSPSGQGTYEQYF. As DNA, the CDR3 is TGTGCCAGCAGTTCCCCATCGGGACAGGGTACCTACGAGCAGTACTTC.

The sample holds a few counts of this clonotype. This chain connects TRBV7-9 to TRBJ1-5; no firm D call. Trimming removed 10 bases at V and 3 bases at J, with 16 bases between. This CDR3 comprises 14 residues. Germline V lookup: CDR1 SEHNR, CDR2 FQNEAQ (reference sequence). CDR3 coding DNA: TGTGCCACCTTTCGGTTGCAGGACAATCAGCCCCAGCATTTT. Translated, it gives CATFRLQDNQPQHF.

This clonotype was counted ten times or more. V gene TRBV12-3 or TRBV12-4 combines with J gene TRBJ1-1; TRBD1 might be the D (5 bases). V was pared by 7 bases and J by 2 bases, with 20 bases between. This CDR3 comprises 16 residues. For the CDR3, the DNA is TGTGCCAGCACTGACCATGGGGCCGGGGGAAACACTGAAGCTTTCTTT. Protein product: CASTDHGAGGNTEAFF.

J is TRBJ1-5 and V is TRBV28, with D unclear. The CDR3 runs to 14 residues. The germline V and J ends were trimmed by 7 bases and 1 base, with 11 bases remaining between them. Germline V CDR1 and CDR2: MDHEN, SYDVKM. The CDR3 DNA reads TGTGCCAGCATCAATAGGAAAAGCAATCAGCCCCAGCATTTT. Translation gives CASINRKSNQPQHF. The full variable domain, completed using reference TRBV28 and TRBJ1-5, is DVKVTQSSRYLVKRTGEKVFLECVQDMDHENMFWYRQDPGLGLRLIYFSYDVKMKEKGDIPEGYSVSREKKERFSLILESASTNQTSMYLCASINRKSNQPQHFGDGTRLSIL.

The chain is built from TRBV2 and TRBJ1-1, with D perhaps matching TRBD1 (5 bases). Trimming took off 7 bases at V and 0 bases at J, with 12 bases between the two ends. Germline V lookup: CDR1 SNHLY, CDR2 FYNNEI. The CDR3 has 14 amino acids. CDR3 sequence reads: CASKPGLLNTEAFF. As DNA, the CDR3 is TGTGCCAGCAAGCCGGGACTGCTGAACACTGAAGCTTTCTTT.

The sample holds many counts of this clonotype. The chain is built from TRBV28 and TRBJ1-2, with 11 bases identical to TRBD1. Germline V gene lookup returns CDR1 MDHEN and CDR2 SYDVKM. The V segment lost 6 bases and the J segment 8 bases; nucleotides outside the gene matches: 5. The CDR3 sequence is 13 residues long. The DNA of the CDR3 is TGTGCCAGCAGCCCGGGACAGGGGGGAGGCTACACCTTC. Translated, it gives CASSPGQGGGYTF.